This paragraph reports one TCR beta chain. Germline lookup yields CDR1 LNHDA and CDR2 SQIVND (reference sequence). The V gene lost 3 bases and the J gene lost 5 bases, with 8 bases spanning the gap. The CDR3 totals 12 residues. As originally analysed: Reference gene primer amplification gave estimated nucleated cell counts. Profiling relied on immunoSEQ multiplex PCR, and the TCRdb table lists in-frame clones only, not all of them. V, J and clone size are those of that table, while D and trimming were read from the DNA. The table has tens of thousands of clones, about 66% seen once; the top ten hold roughly 49%. The sample comes from a study of blood T cell repertoires in COVID-19. Across the study: T cells, B-cell-depleted T cells, or PBMCs supplied cDNA or gDNA.

Exposed participants came across a COVID-19 case within 2 weeks before study entry. The chain is built from TRBV19 and TRBJ2-7, with TRBD1 as a possible D gene (5 bases). This sequence originates from an older woman who had been exposed to COVID-19. Sample: PBMCs or T cells enriched from blood (not recorded which). The CDR3 bases are TGTGCCAGTAGTATGGTGGGGCACGAGCAGTACTTC. Amino acid sequence: CASSMVGHEQYF.